Following are 14 T cell receptor beta chains from one sample sequenced in a study of blood T cell repertoires in COVID-19. Profiled with immunoSEQ multiplex PCR; TCRdb holds only in-frame clones, not every one. The table has around 310,000 clones, around 91% seen once. The source material was peripheral blood. The receptors here all came from a woman in her forties with COVID-19, enrolled during active disease.

This CDR3 reads CACFGDRGVYEQYF. The CDR3 coding sequence is TGTGCCTGTTTCGGGGACAGGGGAGTTTACGAGCAGTACTTC. The chain carries TRBV30 and TRBJ2-7; TRBD1 matches 10 bases. V lost 6 bases, J lost 4 bases, and 9 bases stayed unmatched. Germline loops: CDR1 GTSNPN, CDR2 SVGIG (reference sequence). This CDR3 is 14 amino acids long.

The chain uses TRBV19 and TRBJ1-2; 7 bases map to TRBD1. V gave up 3 bases and J gave up 6 bases; unmatched junction bases: 7. The CDR3 extends over 14 amino acids. The germline CDR1 and CDR2 sequences are LNHDA and SQIVND (reference sequence). CDR3 nucleotides: TGTGCCAGTAGTATCCGAGACAGGGTTCATGGCTACACCTTC. It codes for CASSIRDRVHGYTF.

CDR3 amino acids: CASRQAIMNTEAFF. CDR3 nucleotides: TGCGCCAGCAGGCAGGCGATCATGAACACTGAAGCTTTCTTT. The chain couples TRBV5-1 to TRBJ1-1; D unresolved. Per the germline V gene, CDR1 is SGHRS and CDR2 is YFSETQ. The CDR3 has 14 amino acids. V was shortened by 5 bases and J by 0 bases, with 11 bases between the two germline ends.

This chain links TRBV7-9 with TRBJ1-2; D perhaps matches TRBD1 (6 bases). The ends were cut back, 5 bases at V and 8 bases at J, with 21 bases in the middle. CDR3 length: 15 amino acids. CDR1 and CDR2 (germline): SEHNR, FQNEAQ (reference sequence). DNA of the CDR3: TGTGCCAGCAGCCCCATCGGGGGGCGAGGTGTGGGCTACACCTTC. Translated: CASSPIGGRGVGYTF.

This clone was observed a handful of times. In DNA form, the CDR3 reads TGTGCCAGCAGTCGTACAGGGGCTCACACCGGGGAGCTGTTTTTT. Amino acid sequence: CASSRTGAHTGELFF. The chain links TRBV11-3 to TRBJ2-2; 7 bases match TRBD1. After removal of 6 bases from V and 3 bases from J, the junction contained 7 bases not matched to a gene. The CDR3 has 15 amino acids. Germline V gene lookup returns CDR1 SGHNT and CDR2 YENEEA.

The V call is TRBV5-1, the J call TRBJ1-5; 7 nucleotides match TRBD1. V shed 5 bases and J 4 bases; nucleotides not matched to a gene: 6. The CDR3 is 14 residues long. CDR1 and CDR2 (germline): SGHRS, YFSETQ. CDR3 nucleotides: TGCGCCAGCAGTCCCAAGGACAGGAATCAGCCCCAGCATTTT. The encoded protein is CASSPKDRNQPQHF.

The chain has TRBV3-1 (or the pseudogene TRBV3-2) and TRBJ1-2; D is unresolved. V dropped 2 bases and J dropped 8 bases, with 6 bases sitting between them. Germline loops: CDR1 LGHDT, CDR2 YNNKEL (reference sequence). This CDR3 has 11 amino acids. This CDR3 reads CASSQTGGYTF. The DNA of the CDR3 is TGTGCCAGCAGCCAAACCGGGGGCTACACCTTC.

The chain employs TRBV7-2 and TRBJ2-7; possible D gene TRBD1, 5 bases. The CDR3 runs to 14 residues. Germline assignment: CDR1 SGHTA and CDR2 FQGNSA. V was clipped by 1 base and J by 6 bases, with 13 bases between them. The CDR3 region is CASSLGRDRGEQYF. The DNA for the CDR3 is TGTGCCAGCAGCTTAGGGCGAGACAGAGGCGAGCAGTACTTC.

The chain links TRBV19 to TRBJ1-1, with D possibly matching TRBD1 (5 bases). The CDR3 contains 16 residues. Germline V gene data show CDR1 as LNHDA and CDR2 as SQIVND (reference sequence). Trimming pared 0 bases from V and 2 bases from J, leaving 13 bases between. CDR3 in amino acids: CASSIDRGTRNTEAFF. The CDR3, as DNA: TGTGCCAGTAGTATAGATCGTGGGACTCGCAACACTGAAGCTTTCTTT.

The chain is built from TRBV27 and TRBJ1-1, with 10 bases matching TRBD1. The germline V gene encodes CDR1 MNHEY and CDR2 SMNVEV (reference sequence). The V and J ends lost 5 bases and 5 bases, in that order; junction bases with no gene match: 8. This CDR3 has 15 amino acids. CDR3 coding DNA: TGTGCCAGCAGTCCCTATTGGACAGGGGGGACTGAAGCTTTCTTT. It is translated as CASSPYWTGGTEAFF.

J is TRBJ1-4 and V is TRBV28, with D hard to call. Germline assignment: CDR1 MDHEN and CDR2 SYDVKM. The V and J ends lost 7 bases and 3 bases respectively, with 6 bases between them. CDR3 length: 12 amino acids. Written as DNA, the CDR3 is TGTGCCAGCACTTCGGCTAATGAAAAACTGTTTTTT. This encodes CASTSANEKLFF.

V and J are TRBV6-5 and TRBJ1-1; D remains ambiguous. CDR3 length equals 13 residues. Germline V gene data show CDR1 as MNHEY and CDR2 as SVGAGI. Trimming removed 2 bases from V and 6 bases from J, with 10 bases in between. The CDR3 protein is CASSYVGVAEAFF. DNA of the CDR3: TGTGCCAGCAGTTACGTGGGAGTCGCTGAAGCTTTCTTT.

J is TRBJ1-2 and V is TRBV7-9, with D uncertain. This CDR3 has 14 amino acids. The germline CDR1 and CDR2 sequences are SEHNR and FQNEAQ (reference sequence). V was pared by 5 bases and J by 8 bases, with 18 bases between. The CDR3 sequence: CASSKTPGLVGYTF. CDR3 bases: TGTGCCAGCAGCAAGACCCCGGGATTGGTCGGCTACACCTTC.

The chain is built from TRBV18 and TRBJ1-1; 7 nucleotides line up with TRBD1. V shed 2 bases and J 4 bases; nucleotides not matched to a gene: 4. Looked up from germline, CDR1 is KGHSH and CDR2 is LQKENI. The CDR3 contains 14 residues. CDR3: CASSPRSGGTEAFF. In nucleotides, the CDR3 is TGTGCCAGCTCACCAAGGTCAGGGGGCACTGAAGCTTTCTTT.